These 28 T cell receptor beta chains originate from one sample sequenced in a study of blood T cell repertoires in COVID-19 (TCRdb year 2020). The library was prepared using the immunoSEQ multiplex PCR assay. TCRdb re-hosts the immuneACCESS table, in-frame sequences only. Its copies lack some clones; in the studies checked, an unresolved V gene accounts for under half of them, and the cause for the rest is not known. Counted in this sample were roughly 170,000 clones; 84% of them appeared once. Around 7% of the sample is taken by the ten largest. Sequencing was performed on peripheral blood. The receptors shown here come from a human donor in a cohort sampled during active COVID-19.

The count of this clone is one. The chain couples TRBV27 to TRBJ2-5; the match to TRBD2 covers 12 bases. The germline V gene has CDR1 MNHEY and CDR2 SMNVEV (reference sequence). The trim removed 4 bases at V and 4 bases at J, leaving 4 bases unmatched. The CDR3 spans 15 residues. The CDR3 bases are TGTGCCAGCAGTTGGCTAGCGGGGGGGATAGAGACCCAGTACTTC. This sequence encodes CASSWLAGGIETQYF.

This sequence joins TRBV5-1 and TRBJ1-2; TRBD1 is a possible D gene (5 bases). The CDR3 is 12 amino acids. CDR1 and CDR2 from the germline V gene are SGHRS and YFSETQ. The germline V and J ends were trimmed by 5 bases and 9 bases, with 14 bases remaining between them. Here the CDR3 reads CASRADRGSYTF. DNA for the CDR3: TGCGCCAGCAGGGCAGATAGGGGAAGCTACACCTTC.

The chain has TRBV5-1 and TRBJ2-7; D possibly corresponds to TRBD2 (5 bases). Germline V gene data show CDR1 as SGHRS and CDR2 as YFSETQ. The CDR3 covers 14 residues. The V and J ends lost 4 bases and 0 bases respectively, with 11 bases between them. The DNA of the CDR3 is TGCGCCAGCAGCCCAGCCGCGGGCTCCTACGAGCAGTACTTC. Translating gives CASSPAAGSYEQYF.

The CDR3 here is CASSFRGEDYGYTF. DNA for the CDR3: TGTGCCAGCAGTTTCAGGGGTGAGGACTATGGCTACACCTTC. The chain employs TRBV6-6 and TRBJ1-2; weak D call: TRBD1 (6 bases). From germline, CDR1 is MNHNY and CDR2 SVGAGI (reference sequence). The CDR3 runs 14 residues. Trimming cost V 4 bases and J 3 bases, with 12 bases left between them.

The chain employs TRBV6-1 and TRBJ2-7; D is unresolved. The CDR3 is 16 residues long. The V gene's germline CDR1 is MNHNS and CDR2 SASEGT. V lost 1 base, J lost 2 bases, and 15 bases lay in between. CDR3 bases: TGTGCCAGCAGTGAAGGGATGTACAGTAATACCTACGAGCAGTACTTC. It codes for CASSEGMYSNTYEQYF.

This CDR3 is CASRMDRGAYEQYF. The DNA for the CDR3 is TGTGCCAGCAGAATGGACAGAGGAGCCTACGAGCAGTACTTC. The chain recombines TRBV25-1 with TRBJ2-7; a weak D match, TRBD1 (6 bases). Trimming took 6 bases from V and 2 from J, leaving 14 bases between them. Germline V lookup: CDR1 MGHDK, CDR2 SYGVNS. The CDR3 is made up of 14 amino acids.

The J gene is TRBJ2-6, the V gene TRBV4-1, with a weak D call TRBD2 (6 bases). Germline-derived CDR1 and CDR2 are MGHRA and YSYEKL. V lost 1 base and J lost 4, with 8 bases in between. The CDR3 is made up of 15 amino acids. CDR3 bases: TGCGCCAGCAGCCAAGGGGACTCCGGGGCCAACGTCCTGACTTTC. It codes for CASSQGDSGANVLTF.

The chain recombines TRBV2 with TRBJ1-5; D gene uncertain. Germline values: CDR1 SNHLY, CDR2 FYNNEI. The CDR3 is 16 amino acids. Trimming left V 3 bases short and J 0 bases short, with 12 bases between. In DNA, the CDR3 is TGTGCCAGCAGTGATGGGCAGACATATAGCAATCAGCCCCAGCATTTT. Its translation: CASSDGQTYSNQPQHF.

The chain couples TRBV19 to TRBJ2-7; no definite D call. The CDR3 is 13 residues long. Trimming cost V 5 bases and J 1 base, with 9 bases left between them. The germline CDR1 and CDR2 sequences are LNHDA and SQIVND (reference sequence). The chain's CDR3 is CASSQAPSYEQYF. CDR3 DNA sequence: TGTGCCAGTAGTCAGGCCCCATCCTACGAGCAGTACTTC.

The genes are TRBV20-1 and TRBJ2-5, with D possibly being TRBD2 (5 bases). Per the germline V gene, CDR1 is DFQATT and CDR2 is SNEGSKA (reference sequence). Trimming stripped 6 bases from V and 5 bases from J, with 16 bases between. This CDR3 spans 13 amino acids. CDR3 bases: TGCAGTGCCAGTCCAGGACTGCTGGAGACCCAGTACTTC. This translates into CSASPGLLETQYF.

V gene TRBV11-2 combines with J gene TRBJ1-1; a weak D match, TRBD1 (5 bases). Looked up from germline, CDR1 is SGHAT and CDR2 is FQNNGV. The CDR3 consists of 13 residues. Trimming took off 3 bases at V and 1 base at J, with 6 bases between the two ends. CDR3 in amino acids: CASSLTANTEAFF. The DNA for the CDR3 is TGTGCCAGCAGCTTGACAGCGAACACTGAAGCTTTCTTT. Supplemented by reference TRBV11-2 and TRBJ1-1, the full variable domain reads EAGVAQSPRYKIIEKRQSVAFWCNPISGHATLYWYQQILGQGPKLLIQFQNNGVVDDSQLPKDRFSAERLKGVDSTLKIQPAKLEDSAVYLCASSLTANTEAFFGQGTRLTVV.

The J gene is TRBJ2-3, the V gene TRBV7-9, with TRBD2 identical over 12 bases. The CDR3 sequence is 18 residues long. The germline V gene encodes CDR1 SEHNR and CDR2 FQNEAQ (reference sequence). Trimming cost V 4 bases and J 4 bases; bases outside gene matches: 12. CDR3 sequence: CASSSPRLAGGNSDTQYF. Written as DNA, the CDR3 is TGTGCCAGCAGCTCCCCCCGTCTAGCGGGGGGGAACTCAGATACGCAGTATTTT.

CDR3 residues: CASSGAGLAGGRNEQFF. Written as DNA, the CDR3 is TGTGCCAGCAGTGGAGCGGGACTAGCGGGGGGTCGCAATGAGCAGTTCTTC. The genes are TRBV6-1 and TRBJ2-1; 15 bases fit TRBD2. The CDR3 has 17 amino acids. The germline V gene encodes CDR1 MNHNS and CDR2 SASEGT. Trimming at V came to 4 bases and at J to 6 bases, leaving 7 bases not matched to a gene.

The CDR3 coding sequence is TGTGCCAGCACAGGCCAGGGGCCCCAGCATTTT. The encoded protein is CASTGQGPQHF. This sequence joins TRBV6-5 and TRBJ1-5; D possibly corresponds to TRBD1 (5 bases). Trimming shortened V by 7 bases and J by 9 bases, and 10 bases separated the two germline ends. This CDR3 is 11 amino acids long. Germline V lookup: CDR1 MNHEY, CDR2 SVGAGI.

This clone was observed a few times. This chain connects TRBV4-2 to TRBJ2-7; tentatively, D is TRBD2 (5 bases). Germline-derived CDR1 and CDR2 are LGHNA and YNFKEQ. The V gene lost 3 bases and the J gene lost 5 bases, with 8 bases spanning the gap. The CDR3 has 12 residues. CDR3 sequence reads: CASSQVGDEQYF. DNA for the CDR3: TGTGCCAGCAGCCAGGTGGGAGACGAGCAGTACTTC.

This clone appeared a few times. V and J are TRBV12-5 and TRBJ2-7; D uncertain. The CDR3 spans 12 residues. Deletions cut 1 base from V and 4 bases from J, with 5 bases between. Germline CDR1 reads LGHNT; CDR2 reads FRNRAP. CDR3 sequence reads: CASGLDLYEQYF. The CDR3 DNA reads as TGTGCTAGTGGTTTGGACTTATACGAGCAGTACTTC.

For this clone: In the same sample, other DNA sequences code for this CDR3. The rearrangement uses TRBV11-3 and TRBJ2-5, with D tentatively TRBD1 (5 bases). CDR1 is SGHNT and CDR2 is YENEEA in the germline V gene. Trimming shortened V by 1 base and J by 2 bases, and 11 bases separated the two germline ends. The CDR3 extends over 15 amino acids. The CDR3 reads CASSLGAGNQETQYF. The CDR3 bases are TGTGCCAGCAGCTTAGGGGCAGGGAATCAAGAGACCCAGTACTTC.

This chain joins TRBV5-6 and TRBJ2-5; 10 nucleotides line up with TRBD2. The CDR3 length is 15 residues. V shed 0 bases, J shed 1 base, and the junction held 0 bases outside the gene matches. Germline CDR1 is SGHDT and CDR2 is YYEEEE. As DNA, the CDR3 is TGTGCCAGCAGCTTGGCTAGCGGGGGCCAAGAGACCCAGTACTTC. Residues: CASSLASGGQETQYF.

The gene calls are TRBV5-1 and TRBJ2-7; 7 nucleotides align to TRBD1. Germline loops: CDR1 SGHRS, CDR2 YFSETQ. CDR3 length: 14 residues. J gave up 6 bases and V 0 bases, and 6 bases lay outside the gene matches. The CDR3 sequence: CASSLGQGHSEQYF. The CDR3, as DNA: TGCGCCAGCAGCTTGGGACAGGGCCACTCCGAGCAGTACTTC.

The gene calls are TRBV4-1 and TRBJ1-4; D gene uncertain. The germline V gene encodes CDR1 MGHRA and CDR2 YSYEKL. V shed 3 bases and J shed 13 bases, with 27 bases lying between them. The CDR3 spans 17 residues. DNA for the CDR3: TGCGCCAGCAGCCAGGTCTCCAGGATGGAGGCAAGTTTTAGACTGTTTTTT. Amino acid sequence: CASSQVSRMEASFRLFF.

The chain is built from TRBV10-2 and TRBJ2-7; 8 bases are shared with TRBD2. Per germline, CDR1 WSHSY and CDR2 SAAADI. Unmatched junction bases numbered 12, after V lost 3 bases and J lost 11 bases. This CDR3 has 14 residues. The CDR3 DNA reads TGCGCCAGCAGTGAAAATTCAGGGAGGACTAGCAAGTACTTC. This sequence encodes CASSENSGRTSKYF.

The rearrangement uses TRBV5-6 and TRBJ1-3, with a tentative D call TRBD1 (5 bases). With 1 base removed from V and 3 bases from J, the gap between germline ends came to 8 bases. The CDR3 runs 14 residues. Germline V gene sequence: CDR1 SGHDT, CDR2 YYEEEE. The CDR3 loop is CASSLRTYGNTIYF. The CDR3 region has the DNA TGTGCCAGCAGCTTGCGGACATATGGAAACACCATATATTTT.

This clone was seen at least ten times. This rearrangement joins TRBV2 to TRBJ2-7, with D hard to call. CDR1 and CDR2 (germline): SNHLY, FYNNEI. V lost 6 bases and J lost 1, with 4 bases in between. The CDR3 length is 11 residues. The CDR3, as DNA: TGTGCCAGCAGCCCGTCCTACGAGCAGTACTTC. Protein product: CASSPSYEQYF.

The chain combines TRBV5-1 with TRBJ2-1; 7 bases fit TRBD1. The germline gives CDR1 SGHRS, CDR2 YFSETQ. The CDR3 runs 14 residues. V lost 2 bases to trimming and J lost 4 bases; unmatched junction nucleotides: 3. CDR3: CASSFRDRYNEQFF. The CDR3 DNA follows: TGCGCCAGCAGCTTCCGGGACAGATACAATGAGCAGTTCTTC.

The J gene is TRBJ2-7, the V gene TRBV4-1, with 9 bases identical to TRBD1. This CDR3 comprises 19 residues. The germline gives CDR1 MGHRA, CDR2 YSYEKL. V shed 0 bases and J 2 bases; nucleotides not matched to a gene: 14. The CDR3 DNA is TGCGCCAGCAGCCAAGATTGGGGACAGGGTCGATTCCCGCCCTACGAGCAGTACTTC. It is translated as CASSQDWGQGRFPPYEQYF.

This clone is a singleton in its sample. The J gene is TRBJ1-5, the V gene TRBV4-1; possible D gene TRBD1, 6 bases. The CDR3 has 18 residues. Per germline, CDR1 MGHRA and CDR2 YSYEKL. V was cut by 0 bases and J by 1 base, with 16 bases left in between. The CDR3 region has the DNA TGCGCCAGCAGCCAAGATTCGGTGCAGGGGACGAGCAATCAGCCCCAGCATTTT. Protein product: CASSQDSVQGTSNQPQHF.

For the CDR3, the DNA is TGTGCCAGCAGCGTAAATAGCGGGTTCTACGAGCAGTACTTC. Translating it yields CASSVNSGFYEQYF. The chain joins TRBV9 to TRBJ2-7; 7 bases match TRBD2. Trimming cost V 1 base and J 3 bases; bases outside gene matches: 4. Germline assignment: CDR1 SGDLS and CDR2 YYNGEE. The CDR3 length is 14 residues.

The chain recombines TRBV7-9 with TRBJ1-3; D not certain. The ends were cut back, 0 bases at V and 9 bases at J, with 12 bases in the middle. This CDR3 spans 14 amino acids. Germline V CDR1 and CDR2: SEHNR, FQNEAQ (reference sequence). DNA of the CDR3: TGTGCCAGCAGCTTAGCCCCTGGGCGGGCCACCATATATTTT. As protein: CASSLAPGRATIYF.